These 32 T cell receptor beta chains share one sample of origin, sequenced in a study of blood T cell repertoires in COVID-19. Produced via immunoSEQ multiplex PCR; TCRdb's table is partial and in-frame only. The data hold more than 65,000 clones, with approximately 75% observed a single time. Sample: peripheral blood. These receptors all come from a human donor in a cohort sampled during active COVID-19.

This chain connects TRBV5-1 to TRBJ1-6; D remains ambiguous. This CDR3 spans 13 amino acids. V lost 3 bases and J lost 9, with 10 bases in between. Germline CDR1 and CDR2: SGHRS and YFSETQ. The CDR3 reads CASSSEGVSPLHF. The DNA of the CDR3 is TGCGCCAGCAGCTCGGAGGGTGTTTCACCCCTCCACTTT.

This chain joins TRBV3-1 (or the pseudogene TRBV3-2) and TRBJ2-5, with a possible D match to TRBD2 (5 bases). CDR1 and CDR2 (germline): LGHDT, YNNKEL (reference sequence). V was cut by 4 bases and J by 9 bases, with 15 bases left in between. This CDR3 region has 13 residues. This CDR3 reads CASSPRTAAPQYF. The CDR3 coding sequence is TGTGCCAGCAGCCCCCGGACTGCCGCGCCCCAGTACTTC.

The chain recombines TRBV2 with TRBJ1-2, with D possibly matching TRBD1 (5 bases). The CDR3 has 14 amino acids. V lost 7 bases and J lost 2, with 14 bases in between. From germline, CDR1 is SNHLY and CDR2 FYNNEI. CDR3 region: CASIRGLINYGYTF. CDR3 DNA sequence: TGTGCCAGCATCCGGGGACTGATAAACTATGGCTACACCTTC.

This chain links TRBV7-9 with TRBJ2-5; 7 bases match TRBD1. The CDR3 spans 16 residues. CDR1 SEHNR and CDR2 FQNEAQ come from the germline V gene (reference sequence). With V trimmed by 1 base and J by 5 bases, 10 bases remained unmatched. The CDR3 region is CASSLGGTATMETQYF. The DNA of the CDR3 is TGTGCCAGCAGCTTAGGAGGGACAGCGACAATGGAGACCCAGTACTTC.

The CDR3 nucleotides read TGCGCCAGCAGCTTGGAAGGTCGCGGGGGCAATGAGCAGTTCTTC. Translated, it gives CASSLEGRGGNEQFF. J is TRBJ2-1 and V is TRBV5-1; 7 nucleotides match TRBD2. V shed 0 bases, J shed 6 bases, and the junction held 6 bases outside the gene matches. In germline, CDR1 is SGHRS, CDR2 YFSETQ. This CDR3 is built from 15 residues.

The chain links TRBV28 to TRBJ2-3; 8 nucleotides match TRBD1. V was pared by 5 bases and J by 5 bases, with 12 bases of the junction left unmatched. Per germline, CDR1 MDHEN and CDR2 SYDVKM. The CDR3 has 16 residues. The chain's CDR3 is CASSLPGTGSRDTQYF. The CDR3 coding sequence is TGTGCCAGCAGTCTCCCCGGGACAGGATCAAGAGATACGCAGTATTTT.

This clone was recorded only once. J is TRBJ2-3 and V is TRBV5-1; a possible D gene is TRBD2 (6 bases). Germline assignment: CDR1 SGHRS and CDR2 YFSETQ. This CDR3 has 16 residues. V was shortened by 1 base and J by 2 bases, with 14 bases between the two germline ends. CDR3 nucleotides: TGCGCCAGCAGCTTGACGGGAGCCCTCAACACAGATACGCAGTATTTT. As protein: CASSLTGALNTDTQYF.

The chain combines TRBV7-2 with TRBJ1-5, with 8 positions matching TRBD1. With 3 bases clipped from V and 6 bases from J, the junction kept 4 bases outside the gene matches. This CDR3 is built from 14 residues. Germline assignment: CDR1 SGHTA and CDR2 FQGNSA. CDR3 sequence reads: CASSLGQGAQPQHF. CDR3 sequence (DNA): TGTGCCAGCAGCTTGGGGCAGGGGGCTCAGCCCCAGCATTTT.

This sequence joins TRBV4-1 and TRBJ2-7; 11 bases are a match to TRBD2. Germline V gives CDR1 MGHRA, CDR2 YSYEKL. J gave up 3 bases and V 0 bases, and 7 bases lay outside the gene matches. The CDR3 is 17 amino acids. CDR3 coding DNA: TGCGCCAGCAGCCAAGATCCTTCTAGCGGGGGGCTCTACGAGCAGTACTTC. The encoded protein is CASSQDPSSGGLYEQYF.

This clone showed up just a few times. The chain links TRBV3-1 (or the pseudogene TRBV3-2) to TRBJ1-4, with TRBD1 identical over 8 bases. This CDR3 comprises 15 residues. CDR1 and CDR2 from the germline V gene are LGHDT and YNNKEL (reference sequence). V was clipped by 1 base and J by 6 bases; unmatched bases: 4. The CDR3 DNA is TGTGCCAGCAGCCAAGGACAGGGGCGGCATGAAAAACTGTTTTTT. It specifies CASSQGQGRHEKLFF.

V is TRBV19 and J is TRBJ2-7, with a weak D call TRBD2 (5 bases). V was pared by 6 bases and J by 0 bases, with 21 bases between. This CDR3 has 17 amino acids. In germline, CDR1 is LNHDA, CDR2 SQIVND (reference sequence). Written as DNA, the CDR3 is TGTGCCAGTAGCGATCGGTCTCGGGGTCCCAGCTCCTACGAGCAGTACTTC. This sequence encodes CASSDRSRGPSSYEQYF.

The gene calls are TRBV6-5 and TRBJ2-1, with TRBD1 identical over 9 bases. The V segment lost 5 bases and the J segment 6 bases; nucleotides outside the gene matches: 8. The CDR3 has 15 residues. CDR1 and CDR2 (germline): MNHEY, SVGAGI. For the CDR3, the DNA is TGTGCCAGCAGTCCCCGGGACAGGGTGTCCAATGAGCAGTTCTTC. It is translated as CASSPRDRVSNEQFF.

The V gene is TRBV27, the J gene TRBJ2-7; tentatively, D is TRBD2 (6 bases). Trimming took 4 bases from V and 4 from J, leaving 11 bases between them. Germline CDR1 MNHEY, CDR2 SMNVEV (reference sequence). The CDR3 spans 13 residues. Here the CDR3 reads CASSWGGQYEQYF. Here the CDR3 DNA reads TGTGCCAGCAGTTGGGGAGGTCAATACGAGCAGTACTTC.

The J gene is TRBJ2-7, the V gene TRBV30, with D perhaps matching TRBD1 (5 bases). The germline V gene has CDR1 GTSNPN and CDR2 SVGIG (reference sequence). The germline V and J ends were trimmed by 0 bases and 3 bases, with 9 bases remaining between them. The CDR3 totals 13 residues. CDR3 nucleotide sequence: TGTGCCTGGAGTGTATTCACAGGCTACGAGCAGTACTTC. It translates to CAWSVFTGYEQYF.

This clone showed up just once. The chain combines TRBV2 with TRBJ2-1; 8 positions match TRBD2. V was pared by 2 bases and J by 7 bases, with 7 bases of the junction left unmatched. The germline gives CDR1 SNHLY, CDR2 FYNNEI. The CDR3 sequence is 15 residues long. CDR3 loop: CASSEKRGIENEQFF. CDR3 in DNA: TGTGCCAGCAGTGAAAAGCGGGGGATAGAGAATGAGCAGTTCTTC.

The V gene is TRBV28, the J gene TRBJ2-1; 8 nucleotides match TRBD2. The V gene's germline CDR1 is MDHEN and CDR2 SYDVKM. V lost 8 bases to trimming and J lost 5 bases; unmatched junction nucleotides: 5. The length of the CDR3 is 13 residues. Here the CDR3 DNA reads TGTGCCAGCGTAACGGGAGGGAACAATGAGCAGTTCTTC. It is translated as CASVTGGNNEQFF.

This rearrangement joins TRBV5-1 to TRBJ2-7; 13 nucleotides align to TRBD2. In germline, CDR1 is SGHRS, CDR2 YFSETQ. The CDR3 length is 15 residues. Trimming took 4 bases from V and 5 from J; bases not matched to a gene: 6. CDR3 bases: TGCGCCAGCAGCGACGGGACTAGCGGGATGAACGAGCAGTACTTC. It encodes CASSDGTSGMNEQYF.

The chain links TRBV5-1 to TRBJ1-4; 7 bases line up with TRBD1. Per the germline V gene, CDR1 is SGHRS and CDR2 is YFSETQ. The CDR3 covers 15 residues. Trimming cost V 0 bases and J 7 bases; bases outside gene matches: 6. For the CDR3, the DNA is TGCGCCAGCAGCTTGGGAACAGGGGAACGTGAAAAACTGTTTTTT. This codes for CASSLGTGEREKLFF.

The chain recombines TRBV19 with TRBJ2-1; no clear D. The CDR3 is made up of 14 amino acids. Germline CDR1 LNHDA, CDR2 SQIVND (reference sequence). Trimming took off 4 bases at V and 1 base at J, with 8 bases between the two ends. The CDR3 DNA is TGTGCCAGTAGTAGAGACTTGTCCTACAATGAGCAGTTCTTC. Protein sequence: CASSRDLSYNEQFF.

The chain is built from TRBV5-4 and TRBJ1-2, with D unresolved. The germline CDR1 and CDR2 sequences are SGHNT and YYREEE (reference sequence). V lost 4 bases, J lost 4 bases, and 11 bases lay in between. There are 13 residues in the CDR3. The CDR3 sequence: CASSREAVYGYTF. For the CDR3, the DNA is TGTGCCAGCAGCCGGGAGGCGGTCTATGGCTACACCTTC.

The chain carries TRBV6-5 and TRBJ2-7, with D possibly matching TRBD2 (6 bases). Germline CDR1 reads MNHEY; CDR2 reads SVGAGI. V shed 2 bases and J shed 0 bases, with 8 bases lying between them. The CDR3 consists of 14 residues. CDR3 coding DNA: TGTGCCAGCAGTTACAGGGAGGCCTCCTACGAGCAGTACTTC. Its protein product is CASSYREASYEQYF.

The chain links TRBV5-1 to TRBJ1-1; 7 bases are shared with TRBD1. The V segment lost 5 bases and the J segment 2 bases; nucleotides outside the gene matches: 6. This CDR3 has 14 amino acids. Germline V CDR1 and CDR2: SGHRS, YFSETQ. CDR3: CASRGQRSNTEAFF. The CDR3 bases are TGCGCCAGCAGGGGACAGAGAAGTAACACTGAAGCTTTCTTT.

The CDR3 loop is CASSKDGGLATNEKLFF. DNA for the CDR3: TGTGCCAGCAGCAAGGACGGGGGACTTGCAACTAATGAAAAACTGTTTTTT. This sequence joins TRBV5-5 and TRBJ1-4; D possibly corresponds to TRBD1 (5 bases). Germline V lookup: CDR1 SGHKS, CDR2 YYEKEE (reference sequence). Trimming shortened V by 4 bases and J by 0 bases, and 16 bases separated the two germline ends. This CDR3 has 17 residues. Filled out from reference TRBV5-5 and TRBJ1-4, the complete variable domain reads DAGVTQSPTHLIKTRGQQVTLRCSPISGHKSVSWYQQVLGQGPQFIFQYYEKEERGRGNFPDRFSARQFPNYSSELNVNALLLGDSALYLCASSKDGGLATNEKLFFGSGTQLSVL.

The gene calls are TRBV7-6 and TRBJ2-7; 7 bases are a match to TRBD2. Germline lookup yields CDR1 SGHVS and CDR2 FNYEAQ. V lost 1 base and J lost 2; bases outside the gene matches: 8. This CDR3 has 16 residues. The CDR3 reads CASSLVASSGTYEQYF. In nucleotides, the CDR3 is TGTGCCAGCAGCTTAGTGGCTTCCAGCGGGACCTACGAGCAGTACTTC. Based on the CDR3 plus reference TRBV7-6 and TRBJ2-7, the full variable domain is GAGVSQSPRYKVTKRGQDVALRCDPISGHVSLYWYRQALGQGPEFLTYFNYEAQQDKSGLPNDRFSAERPEGSISTLTIQRTEQRDSAMYRCASSLVASSGTYEQYFGPGTRLTVT.

The chain links TRBV6-5 to TRBJ1-3; D remains ambiguous. Trimming cost V 8 bases and J 7 bases, with 12 bases left between them. The germline V gene encodes CDR1 MNHEY and CDR2 SVGAGI. There are 12 residues in the CDR3. CDR3 sequence (DNA): TGTGCCAGCTCCCCCGGGTCGAACACCATATATTTT. Amino acids: CASSPGSNTIYF.

V is TRBV3-1 (or the pseudogene TRBV3-2) and J is TRBJ2-3, with 7 bases that match TRBD2. Germline CDR1 reads LGHDT; CDR2 reads YNNKEL (reference sequence). The junction had 7 bases not matched to a gene; V was cut back by 5 bases and J by 2 bases. CDR3 length: 15 amino acids. CDR3 amino acids: CASSTGRGNTDTQYF. CDR3 DNA sequence: TGTGCCAGCAGCACGGGGCGGGGGAACACAGATACGCAGTATTTT.

The chain joins TRBV2 to TRBJ2-3; 7 bases agree with TRBD2. The V gene end was trimmed by 6 bases and the J gene end by 0 bases; junction bases not matched to a gene: 12. Germline loops: CDR1 SNHLY, CDR2 FYNNEI. This CDR3 has 17 amino acids. The CDR3 spells CASRGGWLATSTDTQYF. Here the CDR3 DNA reads TGTGCCAGCAGGGGGGGGTGGCTAGCAACTAGCACAGATACGCAGTATTTT. The full variable domain, in which reference TRBV2 and TRBJ2-3 provide the parts outside the CDR3, is EPEVTQTPSHQVTQMGQEVILRCVPISNHLYFYWYRQILGQKVEFLVSFYNNEISEKSEIFDDQFSVERPDGSNFTLKIRSTKLEDSAMYFCASRGGWLATSTDTQYFGPGTRLTVL.

The chain couples TRBV28 to TRBJ2-7, with TRBD2 matching 7 bases. Germline V gene lookup returns CDR1 MDHEN and CDR2 SYDVKM. The trim removed 6 bases at V and 3 bases at J, leaving 14 bases unmatched. This CDR3 has 16 amino acids. CDR3 DNA: TGTGCCAGCAGCTCCTCTTTGGGGGGGGAACTCTACGAGCAGTACTTC. Translation: CASSSSLGGELYEQYF. The variable domain in full, completed from reference TRBV28 and TRBJ2-7, reads DVKVTQSSRYLVKRTGEKVFLECVQDMDHENMFWYRQDPGLGLRLIYFSYDVKMKEKGDIPEGYSVSREKKERFSLILESASTNQTSMYLCASSSSLGGELYEQYFGPGTRLTVT.

The chain employs TRBV6-6 and TRBJ2-7, with TRBD1 matching 9 bases. This CDR3 is 14 amino acids long. Unmatched junction bases numbered 8, after V lost 6 bases and J lost 5 bases. Germline CDR1 reads MNHNY; CDR2 reads SVGAGI (reference sequence). Written as DNA, the CDR3 is TGTGCCAGCAGCTACGGGACAGGGTACGACGAGCAGTACTTC. Amino acid sequence: CASSYGTGYDEQYF.

The chain recombines TRBV5-1 with TRBJ2-7; 9 bases line up with TRBD2. From germline, CDR1 is SGHRS and CDR2 YFSETQ. V trimming: 4 bases; J trimming: 0 bases; junction bases outside the gene matches: 5. The CDR3 extends over 15 amino acids. The CDR3 loop reads CASSIGLASSYEQYF. DNA for the CDR3: TGCGCCAGCAGCATAGGACTAGCGAGCTCCTACGAGCAGTACTTC.

The rearrangement joins TRBV15 to TRBJ2-5, with 7 bases matching TRBD1. The CDR3 is 15 amino acids. With V trimmed by 5 bases and J by 0 bases, 6 bases remained unmatched. Germline V gene sequence: CDR1 LNHNV, CDR2 YYDKDF (reference sequence). CDR3 in DNA: TGTGCCACCAGCCTTCGGACAGGCCACCAAGAGACCCAGTACTTC. Encoded protein: CATSLRTGHQETQYF.

CDR3 coding DNA: TGTGCCAGCTCACCACCGCGGGGGATGAACACTGAAGCTTTCTTT. It specifies CASSPPRGMNTEAFF. The rearrangement uses TRBV18 and TRBJ1-1, with a tentative D call TRBD1 (5 bases). The germline V and J ends were trimmed by 0 bases and 0 bases, with 8 bases remaining between them. This CDR3 has 15 amino acids. Germline-derived CDR1 and CDR2 are KGHSH and LQKENI.